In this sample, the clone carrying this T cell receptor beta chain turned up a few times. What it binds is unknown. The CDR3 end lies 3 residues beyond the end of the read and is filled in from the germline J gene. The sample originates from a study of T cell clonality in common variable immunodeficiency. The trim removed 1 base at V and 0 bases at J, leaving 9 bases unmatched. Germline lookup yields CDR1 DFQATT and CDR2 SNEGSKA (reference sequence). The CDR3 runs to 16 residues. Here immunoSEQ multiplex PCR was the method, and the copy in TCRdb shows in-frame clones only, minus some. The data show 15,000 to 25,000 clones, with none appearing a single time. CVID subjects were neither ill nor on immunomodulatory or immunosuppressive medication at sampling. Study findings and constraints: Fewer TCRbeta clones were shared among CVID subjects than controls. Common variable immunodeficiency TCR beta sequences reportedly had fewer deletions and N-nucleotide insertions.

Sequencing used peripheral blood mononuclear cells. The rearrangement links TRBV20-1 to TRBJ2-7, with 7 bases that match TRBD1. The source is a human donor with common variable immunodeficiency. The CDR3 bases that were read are TGCAGTGCTAGAGTGCCCGGGACAGACCTCTCCTACGAG. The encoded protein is CSARVPGTDLSYE. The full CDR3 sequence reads CSARVPGTDLSYEQYF.